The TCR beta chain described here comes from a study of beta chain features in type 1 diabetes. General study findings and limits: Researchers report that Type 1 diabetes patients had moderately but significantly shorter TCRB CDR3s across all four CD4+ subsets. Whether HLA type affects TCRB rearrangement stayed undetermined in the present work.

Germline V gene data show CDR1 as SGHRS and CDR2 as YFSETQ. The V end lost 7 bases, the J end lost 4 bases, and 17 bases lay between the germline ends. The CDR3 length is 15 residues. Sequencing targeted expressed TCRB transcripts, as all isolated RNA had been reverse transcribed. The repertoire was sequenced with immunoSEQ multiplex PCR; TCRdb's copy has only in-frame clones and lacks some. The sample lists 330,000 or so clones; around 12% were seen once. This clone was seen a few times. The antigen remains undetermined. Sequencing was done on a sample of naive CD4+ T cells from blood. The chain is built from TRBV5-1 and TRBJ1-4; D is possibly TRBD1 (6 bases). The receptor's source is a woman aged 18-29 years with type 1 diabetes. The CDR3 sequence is CASHASTGNNEKLFF. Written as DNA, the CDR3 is TGCGCCAGCCACGCCAGTACAGGGAATAATGAAAAACTGTTTTTT.